This is a list of T cell receptor beta chains from one sample in a study of blood T cell repertoires in COVID-19. The method was immunoSEQ multiplex PCR; TCRdb's version includes in-frame clones alone and lacks a portion of them. The data contain about 160,000 clones, around 85% of them singletons. The sequenced sample was peripheral blood. These receptor sequences come from a human donor with acute or convalescent COVID-19. The donor label of this sample is uncertain. The CDR3 runs from the conserved cysteine through the conserved F or W. The D gene is left open where the match is weak. For some rows the clone size is stated as once, few or many, or as a class when expanded; others skip it.

v_gene,d_gene,abundance,j_gene,CDR3nt,CDR3aa
TRBV3-1/TRBV3-2,NA,NA,TRBJ1-1,TGTGCCAGCATCGACGACAGAGACACTGAAGCTTTCTTT,CASIDDRDTEAFF
TRBV11-2,NA,NA,TRBJ2-7,TGTGCCAGCAGCTTAGTTTTTTCGGACAGCCGAGCCTACGAGCAGTACTTC,CASSLVFSDSRAYEQYF
TRBV6-4,TRBD1,NA,TRBJ1-2,TGTGCCAGCAGCTCTGACAGGGGCTATGGCTACACCTTC,CASSSDRGYGYTF
TRBV28,TRBD2,NA,TRBJ2-3,TGTGCCAGCAGTTCCATTCTGGGCGGGGGGGGCACAGATACGCAGTATTTT,CASSSILGGGGTDTQYF
TRBV3-1/TRBV3-2,TRBD1,NA,TRBJ2-3,TGTGCCAGCAGCCTCCTCGGACAGGGATACACAGATACGCAGTATTTT,CASSLLGQGYTDTQYF
TRBV5-5,NA,NA,TRBJ1-6,TGTGCCAGCAGCAGCGACTACACCCTTTCACCCCTCCACTTT,CASSSDYTLSPLHF
TRBV6-5,NA,NA,TRBJ1-3,TGTGCCAGCAGTTACGAGGCGCGCTCTGGAAACACCATATATTTT,CASSYEARSGNTIYF
TRBV11-2,TRBD2,NA,TRBJ2-2,TGTGCCAGCAGCCCCTGGGAGGGTGCAAACACCGGGGAGCTGTTTTTT,CASSPWEGANTGELFF
TRBV7-8,TRBD2,NA,TRBJ2-1,TGTGCCAGCAGCTATAAACCTAGCGGGGCCTACAATGAGCAGTTCTTC,CASSYKPSGAYNEQFF
TRBV19,NA,few,TRBJ1-5,TGTGCCAGTAGATGGCTGGGGGGGAGAAGCAATCAGCCCCAGCATTTT,CASRWLGGRSNQPQHF
TRBV11-3,NA,NA,TRBJ2-1,TGTGCCAGCAGCTTAGGGCAGGGGGGATACAATGAGCAGTTCTTC,CASSLGQGGYNEQFF
TRBV6-2/TRBV6-3,NA,once,TRBJ2-3,TGTGCCAGCAGTTACTCGACTGGATGGGGGGGCACAGATACGCAGTATTTT,CASSYSTGWGGTDTQYF
TRBV7-2,TRBD2,many,TRBJ2-4,TGTGCCAGCAGCGGCTGGGAGGGGAACATTCAGTACTTC,CASSGWEGNIQYF
TRBV4-1,NA,NA,TRBJ1-4,TGCGCCAGCAGCCGAACCGTTAGGGGGGGAGGAACTAATGAAAAACTGTTTTTT,CASSRTVRGGGTNEKLFF
TRBV11-2,NA,once,TRBJ1-3,TGTGCCAGCAGCCACCGGGAGGGTCTAAGCTCTGGAAACACCATATATTTT,CASSHREGLSSGNTIYF
TRBV14,NA,NA,TRBJ2-2,TGTGCCAGCAGCCAAAGAGGCTCCGGGGAGCTGTTTTTT,CASSQRGSGELFF
TRBV30,NA,NA,TRBJ1-1,TGTGCCTGGAGTCAGGGCGGCGCTCCTCTTGAAGCTTTCTTT,CAWSQGGAPLEAFF
TRBV7-9,TRBD1,NA,TRBJ1-2,TGTGCCAGCAGACCGATACCGGGACAGGGGGACTATGGCTACACCTTC,CASRPIPGQGDYGYTF
TRBV5-4,NA,NA,TRBJ2-5,TGTGCCAGCAGCCAGCAAGAGACCCAGTACTTC,CASSQQETQYF